This T cell receptor beta chain originates from a study of blood T cell repertoires in COVID-19. On the study more broadly: The samples span acute and convalescent COVID-19 from the United States, Italy and Spain. PBMCs, B-cell-depleted T cells, or T cells were the source of the cDNA or gDNA that made up the material.

Seattle cases were enrolled at active infection and followed longitudinally. V was trimmed by 3 bases and J by 6 bases, leaving 15 bases between them. CDR3 length: 15 residues. Germline V gene lookup returns CDR1 MGHDK and CDR2 SYGVNS. This clone was found a few times. In the study's own analysis: Reference gene primer amplification yielded estimated nucleated cell counts. Data came from immunoSEQ multiplex PCR; TCRdb stores just in-frame clones and leaves some out. V and J calls and clone size are those listed in that table; D and trimming were worked out from the DNA. The sample records 70,000 or so clones, about 85% being singletons.

V usage is TRBV25-1 and J usage is TRBJ2-1, with D maybe TRBD2 (6 bases). What was sequenced was peripheral blood. The TCR sequence derives from a man aged 50 to 60 with COVID-19, enrolled during active disease. The CDR3 region has the DNA TGTGCCAGCAGTGAGGTGGTGGAGGGCCCCAATGAGCAGTTCTTC. Its translation is CASSEVVEGPNEQFF.